These 25 T cell receptor beta chains were all obtained from the same sample, sequenced in a study of blood T cell repertoires in COVID-19. The table came from immunoSEQ multiplex PCR; TCRdb's copy has only in-frame clones and leaves some out. This sample yields 43,000 or so clones, of which approximately 90% are seen a single time; over 15% belongs to the top ten. Sequencing was carried out using peripheral blood. These receptor sequences come from a man between 60 and 70 years old with active COVID-19.

This clone is a singleton in its sample. The chain joins TRBV18 to TRBJ2-1, with 7 nucleotides matching TRBD1. Germline CDR1 KGHSH, CDR2 LQKENI. V gave up 5 bases and J gave up 6 bases; unmatched junction bases: 13. The CDR3 extends over 16 amino acids. This CDR3 reads CASSIQGNLLLNEQFF. As DNA, the CDR3 is TGTGCCAGCTCAATACAGGGGAACCTTTTACTCAATGAGCAGTTCTTC.

V is TRBV28 and J is TRBJ2-2, with a possible D match to TRBD2 (6 bases). The CDR3 length is 14 residues. V gave up 8 bases and J gave up 1 base, with 11 bases separating them. The germline V gene has CDR1 MDHEN and CDR2 SYDVKM. The CDR3 DNA reads TGTGCCAGCCACCGGGACTTGAACACCGGGGAGCTGTTTTTT. Protein sequence: CASHRDLNTGELFF.

The chain has TRBV7-2 and TRBJ2-2; the D is unclear. V shed 0 bases and J shed 0 bases, with 11 bases lying between them. CDR3 size: 17 residues. The V gene's germline CDR1 is SGHTA and CDR2 FQGNSA. The CDR3, as DNA: TGTGCCAGCAGCTTAGCGCTTTTTTCAGCGAACACCGGGGAGCTGTTTTTT. It codes for CASSLALFSANTGELFF.

This clone was observed once. The chain recombines TRBV10-1 with TRBJ2-2; D call uncertain. The CDR3 covers 14 residues. CDR1 is WNHNN, CDR2 SYGVQD, per germline (reference sequence). V was clipped by 5 bases and J by 2 bases, with 9 bases between them. CDR3 residues: CASSLNTNTGELFF. CDR3 coding DNA: TGCGCCAGCAGTCTGAATACTAACACCGGGGAGCTGTTTTTT.

The chain carries TRBV6-6 and TRBJ1-6; tentatively, D is TRBD1 (5 bases). The CDR3 consists of 15 residues. The germline V gene has CDR1 MNHNY and CDR2 SVGAGI (reference sequence). Trimming cost V 5 bases and J 10 bases, with 18 bases left between them. As DNA, the CDR3 is TGTGCCAGCAGTCGGGAAGAAACAGGAGACTCACCCCTCCACTTT. Its protein is CASSREETGDSPLHF.

This clone was seen only once. CDR3 sequence: CASSSRRRGSSTDTQYF. The CDR3 nucleotides are TGCGCCAGCAGCTCAAGGAGGAGGGGATCTAGCACAGATACGCAGTATTTT. V gene TRBV5-1 combines with J gene TRBJ2-3; TRBD2 might be the D (6 bases). The V gene's germline CDR1 is SGHRS and CDR2 YFSETQ. Trimming took off 3 bases at V and 0 bases at J, with 17 bases between the two ends. The CDR3 contains 17 residues.

This chain uses TRBV30 with TRBJ1-1; the D is unclear. The CDR3 extends over 11 amino acids. Germline assignment: CDR1 GTSNPN and CDR2 SVGIG (reference sequence). Deletions cut 2 bases from V and 7 bases from J, with 8 bases between. CDR3: CAWSKDFEAFF. CDR3 nucleotide sequence: TGTGCCTGGAGTAAGGACTTTGAAGCTTTCTTT.

CDR3 residues: CASKPEGTGELFF. CDR3 bases: TGTGCCAGTAAACCGGAGGGTACCGGGGAGCTGTTTTTT. The genes are TRBV19 and TRBJ2-2, with D possibly being TRBD2 (6 bases). CDR3 length: 13 residues. Trimming removed 7 bases from V and 5 bases from J, with 11 bases in between. Per germline, CDR1 LNHDA and CDR2 SQIVND (reference sequence).

The chain links TRBV3-1 (or the pseudogene TRBV3-2) to TRBJ2-1, with 12 bases identical to TRBD2. The germline V gene encodes CDR1 LGHDT and CDR2 YNNKEL (reference sequence). Unmatched junction bases numbered 3, after V lost 1 base and J lost 2 bases. The CDR3 runs 17 residues. The CDR3, as DNA: TGTGCCAGCAGCCAAGGGTCTAGCGGGGGGGCCTACAATGAGCAGTTCTTC. Translated, it gives CASSQGSSGGAYNEQFF.

The chain uses TRBV28 and TRBJ1-2; the match to TRBD1 covers 9 bases. Looked up from germline, CDR1 is MDHEN and CDR2 is SYDVKM. The CDR3 has 14 amino acids. The V gene end was trimmed by 5 bases and the J gene end by 7 bases; junction bases not matched to a gene: 8. CDR3 DNA: TGTGCCAGCAGTCCAGGGACAGGGAGACGTGGCTACACCTTC. Its protein product is CASSPGTGRRGYTF.

The table lists this clone with a count of one. The chain is built from TRBV7-2 and TRBJ2-3; no reliable D call. CDR3 length: 14 amino acids. Germline loops: CDR1 SGHTA, CDR2 FQGNSA. V shed 0 bases and J shed 0 bases, with 4 bases lying between them. CDR3 in amino acids: CASSLAASTDTQYF. As DNA, the CDR3 is TGTGCCAGCAGCTTAGCGGCTAGCACAGATACGCAGTATTTT.

The V call is TRBV2, the J call TRBJ1-5, with a possible D match to TRBD1 (6 bases). Germline loops: CDR1 SNHLY, CDR2 FYNNEI. The CDR3 sequence is 16 residues long. The V end was cut by 2 bases, the J end by 2 bases, with 13 bases between. The CDR3 region has the DNA TGTGCCAGCAGTGAAAATGGGGGCATCGGCAATCAGCCCCAGCATTTT. Amino acids: CASSENGGIGNQPQHF.

This sequence joins TRBV11-2 and TRBJ2-1, with 9 bases matching TRBD2. This CDR3 has 14 amino acids. Germline V gene data show CDR1 as SGHAT and CDR2 as FQNNGV. V lost 1 base to trimming and J lost 5 bases; unmatched junction nucleotides: 0. CDR3 sequence (DNA): TGTGCCAGCAGCTTAGGACTAGCGGACAATGAGCAGTTCTTC. Its protein product is CASSLGLADNEQFF.

The chain combines TRBV7-9 with TRBJ1-1, with D possibly being TRBD1 (5 bases). CDR1 and CDR2 from the germline V gene are SEHNR and FQNEAQ (reference sequence). V was clipped by 1 base and J by 4 bases, with 7 bases between them. The CDR3 runs to 13 residues. This chain's CDR3 is CASSLGQTTEAFF. The CDR3 nucleotides read TGTGCCAGCAGCTTAGGACAGACCACTGAAGCTTTCTTT.

This chain uses TRBV5-4 with TRBJ1-1; TRBD1 agrees at 8 bases. Losses at the gene ends were 4 bases for V and 4 bases for J; bases not matched to a gene: 6. The germline V gene has CDR1 SGHNT and CDR2 YYREEE (reference sequence). This CDR3 spans 14 amino acids. CDR3 sequence: CASSVDRASTEAFF. The DNA for the CDR3 is TGTGCCAGCAGCGTGGACAGGGCCAGCACTGAAGCTTTCTTT.

This rearrangement joins TRBV6-5 to TRBJ2-1; TRBD2 matches at 11 bases. Germline CDR1 MNHEY, CDR2 SVGAGI. The CDR3 totals 14 residues. V gave up 6 bases and J gave up 3 bases; unmatched junction bases: 1. The CDR3 here is CASRTSGGYNEQFF. CDR3 nucleotides: TGTGCCAGCAGAACTAGCGGGGGCTACAATGAGCAGTTCTTC.

The rearrangement joins TRBV4-3 to TRBJ2-7, with 7 bases matching TRBD1. This CDR3 comprises 15 residues. The V gene's germline CDR1 is LGHNA and CDR2 YSLEER. V was clipped by 0 bases and J by 7 bases; unmatched bases: 9. CDR3 nucleotide sequence: TGCGCCAGCAGCCAAGAGGCGACAGGGATAGGAGAGCAGTACTTC. Protein sequence: CASSQEATGIGEQYF.

CDR3 bases: TGTGCCAGCAGTTACTCGCAGGGTCGAGCAAACACCATATATTTT. This translates into CASSYSQGRANTIYF. The chain links TRBV6-5 to TRBJ1-3, with a weak D call TRBD1 (5 bases). The CDR3 sequence is 15 residues long. Trimming left V 0 bases short and J 6 bases short, with 12 bases between. The germline V gene has CDR1 MNHEY and CDR2 SVGAGI.

The gene calls are TRBV6-5 and TRBJ2-2; the D gene is possibly TRBD2 (5 bases). Germline assignment: CDR1 MNHEY and CDR2 SVGAGI. This CDR3 comprises 13 residues. V lost 7 bases and J lost 7, with 13 bases in between. For the CDR3, the DNA is TGTGCCAGCAAACGGACTGGGGACGGGGAGCTGTTTTTT. It specifies CASKRTGDGELFF.

The chain combines TRBV19 with TRBJ2-7, with 9 bases matching TRBD2. The V segment lost 0 bases and the J segment 7 bases; nucleotides outside the gene matches: 10. The CDR3 covers 16 residues. Germline-derived CDR1 and CDR2 are LNHDA and SQIVND (reference sequence). As DNA, the CDR3 is TGTGCCAGTAGTATAGATTGGGTAGCGGGAGTCAAGGAGCAGTACTTC. Protein product: CASSIDWVAGVKEQYF.

V usage is TRBV7-3 and J usage is TRBJ1-2, with 12 bases lining up with TRBD1. The CDR3 consists of 15 residues. V shed 5 bases, J shed 7 bases, and the junction held 8 bases outside the gene matches. The germline gives CDR1 SGHTA, CDR2 FQGTGA. The CDR3 spells CASSPTGQGAGGYTF. In nucleotides, the CDR3 is TGTGCCAGCAGCCCAACGGGACAGGGGGCCGGTGGCTACACCTTC.

The rearrangement links TRBV28 to TRBJ2-7; 7 bases agree with TRBD2. After removal of 6 bases from V and 3 bases from J, the junction contained 8 bases not matched to a gene. CDR1 MDHEN and CDR2 SYDVKM come from the germline V gene. The CDR3 has 14 amino acids. The CDR3 is CASRPAGRIYEQYF. CDR3 DNA sequence: TGTGCCAGCAGACCAGCGGGACGCATCTACGAGCAGTACTTC.

The genes are TRBV6-2 or TRBV6-3 and TRBJ2-3; TRBD2 agrees at 7 bases. This CDR3 contains 15 residues. Germline loops: CDR1 MNHEY, CDR2 SVGEGT. J lost 0 bases, V lost 6 bases, and 6 bases had no gene match. Here the CDR3 DNA reads TGTGCCAGCAGCACGAAGCGGGGAAGCACAGATACGCAGTATTTT. Encoded protein: CASSTKRGSTDTQYF.

The chain carries TRBV10-1 and TRBJ2-1; 7 nucleotides line up with TRBD1. The trim removed 3 bases at V and 2 bases at J, leaving 4 bases unmatched. Per the germline V gene, CDR1 is WNHNN and CDR2 is SYGVQD (reference sequence). The length of the CDR3 is 15 residues. Written as DNA, the CDR3 is TGCGCCAGCAGTGAAGCTCAGGGGGCCTACAATGAGCAGTTCTTC. Translating gives CASSEAQGAYNEQFF.

This chain connects TRBV29-1 to TRBJ2-4, with D possibly TRBD1 on 5 matching bases. V gave up 0 bases and J gave up 6 bases, with 15 bases separating them. The CDR3 spans 15 residues. CDR1 is SQVTM and CDR2 is ANQGSEA in the germline V gene. The CDR3 reads CSVEDPSGMLNIQYF. CDR3 coding DNA: TGCAGCGTTGAAGATCCTTCAGGGATGCTAAACATTCAGTACTTC. Variable domain in full (rest from reference TRBV29-1 and TRBJ2-4): SAVISQKPSRDICQRGTSLTIQCQVDSQVTMMFWYRQQPGQSLTLIATANQGSEATYESGFVIDKFPISRPNLTFSTLTVSNMSPEDSSIYLCSVEDPSGMLNIQYFGAGTRLSVL.